The 13 T cell receptor beta chains below all came from one sample that was sequenced in a study of blood T cell repertoires in COVID-19 (dated by TCRdb to about 2020). Libraries were built with the immunoSEQ multiplex PCR assay. This is the immuneACCESS table as TCRdb keeps it, with only in-frame sequences that have V and J called. A part of the clones is gone; compared with another copy, unresolved V genes explain less than half, and the rest is unexplained. In this sample the table shows about 68,000 clones, 87% of which occur a single time. In total, the top ten clones hold approximately 3.6% of the sample. The sample taken for sequencing was peripheral blood. The receptors stem from a woman in her forties or fifties with COVID-19, enrolled during active disease.

The J gene is TRBJ1-2, the V gene TRBV30, with a possible D match to TRBD1 (5 bases). Per germline, CDR1 GTSNPN and CDR2 SVGIG (reference sequence). Trimming cost V 6 bases and J 8 bases, with 19 bases left between them. The CDR3 consists of 13 residues. The CDR3 nucleotides read TGTGCCTGTAGGGCCGGACATATGCGGGGCTACACCTTC. Protein sequence: CACRAGHMRGYTF.

The rearrangement uses TRBV7-6 and TRBJ2-7; maybe TRBD1 (6 bases). The length of the CDR3 is 12 residues. Trimming shortened V by 1 base and J by 6 bases, and 7 bases separated the two germline ends. The V gene's germline CDR1 is SGHVS and CDR2 FNYEAQ. CDR3 residues: CASSLGGGEQYF. CDR3 sequence (DNA): TGTGCCAGCAGCTTAGGAGGGGGCGAGCAGTACTTC.

CDR3 sequence reads: CAWSAQIGRDIGSRYF. DNA of the CDR3: TGTGCCTGGAGTGCCCAGATCGGCCGGGACATTGGAAGTCGGTACTTC. The gene calls are TRBV30 and TRBJ2-4; maybe TRBD1 (6 bases). Between the trimmed V and J ends, which lost 1 base and 15 bases, there was a span of 28 bases. This CDR3 is 16 amino acids long. From germline, CDR1 is GTSNPN and CDR2 SVGIG (reference sequence).

V and J are TRBV19 and TRBJ2-7, with 10 bases identical to TRBD2. Trimming at V came to 4 bases and at J to 2 bases, leaving 5 bases not matched to a gene. The CDR3 totals 15 residues. Germline CDR1 is LNHDA and CDR2 is SQIVND (reference sequence). The CDR3 spells CASSTGLAVTYEQYF. As DNA, the CDR3 is TGTGCCAGTAGTACCGGACTAGCGGTAACCTACGAGCAGTACTTC.

V and J are TRBV6-1 and TRBJ2-4, with D uncertain. The length of the CDR3 is 13 residues. Germline CDR1 reads MNHNS; CDR2 reads SASEGT. V was cut by 3 bases and J by 6 bases, with 9 bases left in between. CDR3 nucleotide sequence: TGTGCCAGCAGTGACGGCGGTTTAAACATTCAGTACTTC. Its translation is CASSDGGLNIQYF.

The chain carries TRBV18 and TRBJ1-4; D not resolved. With 1 base removed from V and 0 bases from J, the gap between germline ends came to 6 bases. Looked up from germline, CDR1 is KGHSH and CDR2 is LQKENI. This CDR3 comprises 15 residues. In DNA, the CDR3 is TGTGCCAGCTCACCACTCCGGGCAACTAATGAAAAACTGTTTTTT. Translating it yields CASSPLRATNEKLFF.

This chain links TRBV11-2 with TRBJ2-2; 9 nucleotides align to TRBD2. The CDR3 loop spans 17 amino acids. Germline values: CDR1 SGHAT, CDR2 FQNNGV. With V trimmed by 5 bases and J by 3 bases, 10 bases remained unmatched. The CDR3 coding sequence is TGTGCCAGCAGCCGGACGACTAGCGGCTCTCACACCGGGGAGCTGTTTTTT. Its protein product is CASSRTTSGSHTGELFF. The whole variable domain, filled in from reference TRBV11-2 and TRBJ2-2, reads EAGVAQSPRYKIIEKRQSVAFWCNPISGHATLYWYQQILGQGPKLLIQFQNNGVVDDSQLPKDRFSAERLKGVDSTLKIQPAKLEDSAVYLCASSRTTSGSHTGELFFGEGSRLTVL.

The chain carries TRBV19 and TRBJ2-3, with a weak D call TRBD2 (6 bases). Trimming shortened V by 5 bases and J by 5 bases, and 14 bases separated the two germline ends. The CDR3 sequence is 14 residues long. The germline CDR1 and CDR2 sequences are LNHDA and SQIVND (reference sequence). CDR3 in DNA: TGTGCCAGTAGTTTGGGGGAGGCTAGAGATACGCAGTATTTT. Protein product: CASSLGEARDTQYF.

The chain uses TRBV7-2 and TRBJ1-5; D remains ambiguous. Trimming took 0 bases from V and 0 from J, leaving 6 bases between them. CDR3 length: 15 amino acids. Germline V gene data show CDR1 as SGHTA and CDR2 as FQGNSA. The chain's CDR3 is CASSLAAVSNQPQHF. The CDR3 DNA follows: TGTGCCAGCAGCTTAGCGGCGGTTAGCAATCAGCCCCAGCATTTT.

The rearrangement links TRBV2 to TRBJ2-7; no clear D. V was shortened by 8 bases and J by 7 bases, with 18 bases between the two germline ends. Germline V lookup: CDR1 SNHLY, CDR2 FYNNEI. This CDR3 spans 13 amino acids. Here the CDR3 DNA reads TGTGCCAGCTCGATAACTGCCAACGCGGAGCAGTACTTC. Translation: CASSITANAEQYF.

The V call is TRBV7-9, the J call TRBJ2-2; TRBD2 is a possible D gene (6 bases). Trimming removed 5 bases from V and 2 bases from J, with 9 bases in between. The CDR3 length is 14 residues. Germline V lookup: CDR1 SEHNR, CDR2 FQNEAQ (reference sequence). The CDR3 coding sequence is TGTGCCAGCAGCCGGGACTTCAACACCGGGGAGCTGTTTTTT. Translation: CASSRDFNTGELFF.

CDR3 DNA sequence: TGTGCCAGTATTGGGCGGGAGGGCCTCGCAGATACGCAGTATTTT. Protein sequence: CASIGREGLADTQYF. This chain joins TRBV28 and TRBJ2-3; the match to TRBD2 covers 9 bases. The CDR3 is 15 residues long. Per the germline V gene, CDR1 is MDHEN and CDR2 is SYDVKM. J gave up 4 bases and V 9 bases, and 11 bases lay outside the gene matches.

V usage is TRBV6-5 and J usage is TRBJ1-5, with D tentatively TRBD1 (5 bases). CDR3 length: 15 residues. In germline, CDR1 is MNHEY, CDR2 SVGAGI. Trimming took off 2 bases at V and 3 bases at J, with 11 bases between the two ends. CDR3 DNA sequence: TGTGCCAGCAGTTACCGGGGACTTCCCAATCAGCCCCAGCATTTT. Translation: CASSYRGLPNQPQHF.